A single sample is the source of the 26 T cell receptor beta chains below, sequenced in a study of patients and donors after allogeneic stem cell transplantation. TCRdb called the RT-PCR reads again in MiXCR, with one record for every CDR3 protein. This table holds 400,000 to 500,000 distinct CDR3 sequences, 16% found once. The sequenced material came from blood, either unsorted or a sorted T cell fraction (not recorded which). These TCRs come from a human donor who was either an allogeneic HSCT recipient or a stem cell or donor lymphocyte infusion donor (not recorded which). It is not recorded whose cells these are; they may come from a transplant donor.

The chain couples TRBV9 to TRBJ2-2; D perhaps matches TRBD1 (6 bases). The CDR3 totals 15 residues. Deletions cut 7 bases from V and 4 bases from J, with 17 bases between. The V gene's germline CDR1 is SGDLS and CDR2 YYNGEE. This CDR3 is CASQPQGRVTGELFF. The CDR3 DNA is TGTGCCAGCCAGCCTCAGGGGAGAGTCACCGGGGAGCTGTTTTTT.

The J gene is TRBJ1-6, the V gene TRBV19, with D maybe TRBD1 (5 bases). This CDR3 comprises 16 residues. Trimming shortened V by 5 bases and J by 5 bases, and 16 bases separated the two germline ends. Germline values: CDR1 LNHDA, CDR2 SQIVND (reference sequence). Here the CDR3 reads CASSVRDLGHNSPLHF. The CDR3 region has the DNA TGTGCCAGTAGTGTCCGGGACCTTGGACATAATTCACCCCTCCACTTT.

The chain is built from TRBV6-1 and TRBJ1-2, with D maybe TRBD1 (5 bases). The CDR3 is 16 amino acids. The ends were cut back, 2 bases at V and 7 bases at J, with 20 bases in the middle. Germline loops: CDR1 MNHNS, CDR2 SASEGT. This chain's CDR3 is CASSEQGIIFLSGYTF. As DNA, the CDR3 is TGTGCCAGCAGTGAACAGGGCATAATCTTTCTCAGTGGCTACACCTTC.

This clonotype was detected only a few times. The chain has TRBV29-1 and TRBJ1-2, with 9 bases matching TRBD1. The CDR3 has 14 residues. Germline V gene sequence: CDR1 SQVTM, CDR2 ANQGSEA. Trimming at V came to 7 bases and at J to 6 bases, leaving 12 bases not matched to a gene. Here the CDR3 DNA reads TGCAGCGCCGGGGACAGGGATAGCCGTGATGGCTACACCTTC. It is translated as CSAGDRDSRDGYTF.

The chain recombines TRBV7-9 with TRBJ1-1; D gene uncertain. CDR3 length: 14 residues. Per germline, CDR1 SEHNR and CDR2 FQNEAQ (reference sequence). V lost 7 bases and J 0 bases, leaving 12 bases between the germline ends. The CDR3: CASNDPPMNTEAFF. CDR3 bases: TGTGCCAGCAACGATCCTCCTATGAACACTGAAGCTTTCTTT.

The genes are TRBV20-1 and TRBJ1-6, with D tentatively TRBD1 (6 bases). The CDR3 contains 15 residues. Trimming took off 4 bases at V and 5 bases at J, with 15 bases between the two ends. In germline, CDR1 is DFQATT, CDR2 SNEGSKA (reference sequence). CDR3 sequence reads: CSATNRDTDNSPLHF. DNA for the CDR3: TGCAGTGCTACTAACCGGGACACCGATAATTCACCCCTCCACTTT.

This clonotype has more than one count but fewer than ten. The rearrangement joins TRBV5-1 to TRBJ2-7; D is uncertain. This CDR3 is built from 14 residues. Germline V gene sequence: CDR1 SGHRS, CDR2 YFSETQ. Trimming took off 4 bases at V and 3 bases at J, with 14 bases between the two ends. CDR3 in amino acids: CASSEQGPHYEQYF. As DNA, the CDR3 is TGCGCCAGCAGCGAACAAGGCCCGCACTACGAGCAGTACTTC.

This clonotype has more than one count but fewer than ten. This sequence joins TRBV10-3 and TRBJ2-1; perhaps TRBD1 as D (6 bases). The length of the CDR3 is 14 residues. The germline V gene has CDR1 ENHRY and CDR2 SYGVKD. Between the trimmed V and J ends, which lost 2 bases and 9 bases, there was a span of 14 bases. CDR3 coding DNA: TGTGCCATCAGTGAGGTAAGGACAGCGAGTGAGCAGTTCTTC. Amino acid sequence: CAISEVRTASEQFF.

The sample holds a few counts of this clonotype. The chain couples TRBV20-1 to TRBJ2-1; 7 nucleotides agree with TRBD2. J lost 4 bases, V lost 4 bases, and 10 bases had no gene match. There are 15 residues in the CDR3. Looked up from germline, CDR1 is DFQATT and CDR2 is SNEGSKA (reference sequence). CDR3 protein: CSAKPFRGEYNEQFF. The CDR3 DNA reads as TGCAGTGCTAAGCCATTCCGGGGGGAATACAATGAGCAGTTCTTC.

The rearrangement links TRBV18 to TRBJ1-2; possible D gene TRBD1, 5 bases. CDR3 length equals 15 residues. V was shortened by 2 bases and J by 4 bases, with 14 bases between the two germline ends. The germline CDR1 and CDR2 sequences are KGHSH and LQKENI. In DNA form, the CDR3 reads TGTGCCAGCTCACCAGGGCGGGGAAGGGGCTATGGCTACACCTTC. Protein: CASSPGRGRGYGYTF.

V usage is TRBV5-1 and J usage is TRBJ1-1; TRBD1 might be the D (5 bases). The ends were cut back, 3 bases at V and 0 bases at J, with 15 bases in the middle. Germline values: CDR1 SGHRS, CDR2 YFSETQ. CDR3 size: 16 residues. In DNA form, the CDR3 reads TGCGCCAGCAGCTCCGCCCCGGGACGGATGAACACTGAAGCTTTCTTT. This translates into CASSSAPGRMNTEAFF.

In this sample, this clonotype turned up a few times. V is TRBV5-1 and J is TRBJ1-3; TRBD1 matches 7 bases. Germline V gene lookup returns CDR1 SGHRS and CDR2 YFSETQ. Trimming cost V 5 bases and J 3 bases; bases outside gene matches: 8. CDR3 length: 15 residues. The CDR3 DNA sequence: TGCGCCAGCAGAACGACAGGGTGGAGTGGAAACACCATATATTTT. Translated: CASRTTGWSGNTIYF.

The chain joins TRBV7-9 to TRBJ2-2; tentative D call: TRBD2 (5 bases). Trimming took 5 bases from V and 4 from J, leaving 17 bases between them. The CDR3 consists of 16 residues. In germline, CDR1 is SEHNR, CDR2 FQNEAQ (reference sequence). The CDR3 sequence is CASSPHWNEGTGELFF. For the CDR3, the DNA is TGTGCCAGCAGCCCGCATTGGAATGAGGGCACCGGGGAGCTGTTTTTT.

The chain uses TRBV7-3 and TRBJ2-1; D may be TRBD1 (6 bases). The CDR3 loop spans 14 amino acids. V was pared by 0 bases and J by 8 bases, with 11 bases between. CDR1 and CDR2 (germline): SGHTA, FQGTGA. Here the CDR3 DNA reads TGTGCCAGCAGCTTAACCTACAGGGACCATGAGCAGTTCTTC. Residues: CASSLTYRDHEQFF.

The gene calls are TRBV29-1 and TRBJ2-2, with 11 bases fitting TRBD2. The trim removed 2 bases at V and 2 bases at J, leaving 10 bases unmatched. The CDR3 contains 18 residues. Germline assignment: CDR1 SQVTM and CDR2 ANQGSEA. CDR3 coding DNA: TGCAGCGTTGAATATGCCTTTGGGACTAGCGGAAACACCGGGGAGCTGTTTTTT. Residues: CSVEYAFGTSGNTGELFF.

This clonotype was observed a handful of times. The chain carries TRBV5-1 and TRBJ2-7; TRBD2 agrees at 7 bases. The CDR3 length is 15 residues. Trimming cost V 4 bases and J 3 bases; bases outside gene matches: 10. Germline values: CDR1 SGHRS, CDR2 YFSETQ. DNA for the CDR3: TGCGCCAGCAGCCCCCTTCAGGCGGGGGACTACGAGCAGTACTTC. Protein sequence: CASSPLQAGDYEQYF.

The chain uses TRBV19 and TRBJ2-7, with D tentatively TRBD2 (6 bases). V shed 5 bases and J shed 7 bases, with 18 bases lying between them. Germline V lookup: CDR1 LNHDA, CDR2 SQIVND (reference sequence). The CDR3 spans 14 residues. In DNA form, the CDR3 reads TGTGCCAGTAGTGGAAAGAGGGGAGGAGGGGAGCAGTACTTC. Translated, it gives CASSGKRGGGEQYF.

The chain recombines TRBV7-2 with TRBJ2-5; no clear D. The germline CDR1 and CDR2 sequences are SGHTA and FQGNSA. The V and J ends lost 1 base and 1 base respectively, with 7 bases between them. This CDR3 comprises 14 residues. CDR3 in amino acids: CASSLVSRQETQYF. For the CDR3, the DNA is TGTGCCAGCAGCTTAGTTAGCCGCCAAGAGACCCAGTACTTC.

J is TRBJ2-6 and V is TRBV5-1; D ambiguous. Germline loops: CDR1 SGHRS, CDR2 YFSETQ. Trimming pared 3 bases from V and 0 bases from J, leaving 13 bases between. This CDR3 contains 17 residues. CDR3: CASSSTLTVSGANVLTF. The CDR3, as DNA: TGCGCCAGCAGCTCTACACTTACGGTCTCTGGGGCCAACGTCCTGACTTTC. The whole variable domain, remainder taken from reference TRBV5-1 and TRBJ2-6, is KAGVTQTPRYLIKTRGQQVTLSCSPISGHRSVSWYQQTPGQGLQFLFEYFSETQRNKGNFPGRFSGRQFSNSRSEMNVSTLELGDSALYLCASSSTLTVSGANVLTFGAGSRLTVL.

This clonotype has just a few counts. V and J are TRBV28 and TRBJ2-6; D not resolved. CDR1 is MDHEN and CDR2 is SYDVKM in the germline V gene. The CDR3 totals 16 residues. Trimming removed 4 bases from V and 2 bases from J, with 12 bases in between. Here the CDR3 DNA reads TGTGCCAGCAGTTCTCCCCCCGCAACTGGGGCCAACGTCCTGACTTTC. Translation gives CASSSPPATGANVLTF. Using reference TRBV28 and TRBJ2-6 for the parts outside the CDR3, the full variable domain is DVKVTQSSRYLVKRTGEKVFLECVQDMDHENMFWYRQDPGLGLRLIYFSYDVKMKEKGDIPEGYSVSREKKERFSLILESASTNQTSMYLCASSSPPATGANVLTFGAGSRLTVL.

This chain uses TRBV5-1 with TRBJ1-2; unclear D gene. This CDR3 region has 15 residues. Trimming removed 2 bases from V and 4 bases from J, with 15 bases in between. Looked up from germline, CDR1 is SGHRS and CDR2 is YFSETQ. The CDR3 loop reads CASSLGDHSPYGYTF. The CDR3 DNA reads TGCGCCAGCAGCTTAGGCGACCACTCTCCCTATGGCTACACCTTC.

This clonotype was seen more than once but under ten times. This sequence joins TRBV6-5 and TRBJ2-3, with 9 bases fitting TRBD1. Germline values: CDR1 MNHEY, CDR2 SVGAGI. Trimming removed 2 bases from V and 7 bases from J; junction bases left unmatched: 19. The CDR3 is made up of 19 amino acids. The CDR3 bases are TGTGCCAGCAGTTACCGGGGACAGGGATCTAAATGGGCCCTCTATACGCAGTATTTT. Its protein is CASSYRGQGSKWALYTQYF.

The rearrangement links TRBV4-1 to TRBJ1-1, with 7 bases fitting TRBD1. The V gene's germline CDR1 is MGHRA and CDR2 YSYEKL. The CDR3 length is 14 residues. The ends lost 4 bases at V and 5 bases at J; junction bases unmatched: 7. CDR3 protein: CASSPTGAGTEAFF. In DNA, the CDR3 is TGCGCCAGCAGCCCTACAGGGGCCGGGACTGAAGCTTTCTTT.

This rearrangement joins TRBV7-2 to TRBJ2-7, with TRBD2 matching 11 bases. Germline assignment: CDR1 SGHTA and CDR2 FQGNSA. The V gene end was trimmed by 5 bases and the J gene end by 7 bases; junction bases not matched to a gene: 13. The CDR3 runs to 16 residues. CDR3 region: CASSEWELAGVEEQYF. In DNA, the CDR3 is TGTGCCAGCAGCGAATGGGAACTAGCGGGAGTGGAGGAGCAGTACTTC.

The rearrangement uses TRBV18 and TRBJ2-7; D is unclear. Germline V CDR1 and CDR2: KGHSH, LQKENI. Trimming took off 3 bases at V and 7 bases at J, with 10 bases between the two ends. The CDR3 has 12 residues. The CDR3, as DNA: TGTGCCAGCTCACCTCCCTCCAGGGAGCAGTACTTC. The encoded protein is CASSPPSREQYF.

The chain combines TRBV7-3 with TRBJ2-3; 14 bases agree with TRBD2. V shed 3 bases, J shed 4 bases, and the junction held 9 bases outside the gene matches. Germline CDR1 and CDR2: SGHTA and FQGTGA. The CDR3 is 18 amino acids. The CDR3, as DNA: TGTGCCAGCAGCTTCCGGACGACTAGCGGGGGGGCCTCAGATACGCAGTATTTT. Its translation is CASSFRTTSGGASDTQYF.